The 29 T cell receptor beta chains reported below all come from one sample, sequenced in a study of Ad26.COV2.S vaccination and SARS-CoV-2 variants. Profiling relied on immunoSEQ multiplex PCR, and the TCRdb table lists in-frame clones only, not all of them. This table has about 440,000 clones, 90% appearing once. Treatment noted: approximately 18 received Ad26.COV2.S at low or high dose, single or two shots; roughly 5 received placebo; per-sample allocation not given. Following the first vaccine or placebo injection, samples were taken on day 63. This specimen consisted of peripheral blood, obtained in a trial of Ad26.COV2.S vaccine versus placebo. The receptor source for this set is a person between 18 and 65 years old who received the Ad26.COV2.S COVID-19 vaccine or a placebo.

The chain joins TRBV6-5 to TRBJ1-6; D ambiguous. CDR1 MNHEY and CDR2 SVGAGI come from the germline V gene. The CDR3 is 15 residues long. Trimming left V 2 bases short and J 1 base short, with 6 bases between. CDR3 DNA: TGTGCCAGCAGTTACGGGGTTTCCTATAATTCACCCCTCCACTTT. Translation gives CASSYGVSYNSPLHF.

CDR3 sequence (DNA): TGTGCCAGCAGCCCCCCTGCAAACGAGCAGTACTTC. The encoded protein is CASSPPANEQYF. V gene TRBV7-9 combines with J gene TRBJ2-7; no clear D. In germline, CDR1 is SEHNR, CDR2 FQNEAQ (reference sequence). Trimming removed 5 bases from V and 5 bases from J, with 10 bases in between. This CDR3 spans 12 amino acids.

The V gene is TRBV28, the J gene TRBJ2-1, with D unresolved. The ends were cut back, 3 bases at V and 6 bases at J, with 12 bases in the middle. The CDR3 totals 14 residues. Germline V gene lookup returns CDR1 MDHEN and CDR2 SYDVKM. CDR3 sequence: CASSFVVQPNEQFF. In DNA form, the CDR3 reads TGTGCCAGCAGTTTCGTGGTCCAGCCCAATGAGCAGTTCTTC.

The chain has TRBV7-3 and TRBJ2-1; D is ambiguous. Germline CDR1 is SGHTA and CDR2 is FQGTGA. The CDR3 runs 13 residues. V was shortened by 3 bases and J by 7 bases, with 10 bases between the two germline ends. CDR3 protein: CASSLTGSNEQFF. In DNA, the CDR3 is TGTGCCAGCAGCTTGACTGGAAGTAATGAGCAGTTCTTC. The full variable domain, with the rest looked up from reference TRBV7-3 and TRBJ2-1, is GAGVSQTPSNKVTEKGKYVELRCDPISGHTALYWYRQSLGQGPEFLIYFQGTGAADDSGLPNDRFFAVRPEGSVSTLKIQRTERGDSAVYLCASSLTGSNEQFFGPGTRLTVL.

This clone was counted once. This chain links TRBV19 with TRBJ2-7; D unresolved. V was pared by 7 bases and J by 3 bases, with 19 bases between. The CDR3 loop spans 15 amino acids. CDR1 LNHDA and CDR2 SQIVND come from the germline V gene (reference sequence). CDR3 sequence (DNA): TGTGCCAGTACCAAGCAAAGGGCAGGCGGCTACGAGCAGTACTTC. This translates into CASTKQRAGGYEQYF.

V gene TRBV7-9 combines with J gene TRBJ2-7; maybe TRBD2 (5 bases). Germline values: CDR1 SEHNR, CDR2 FQNEAQ (reference sequence). The CDR3 totals 14 residues. The V gene lost 5 bases and the J gene lost 0 bases, with 11 bases spanning the gap. In nucleotides, the CDR3 is TGTGCCAGCAGCAGCTCCGGGAACTCCTACGAGCAGTACTTC. Protein sequence: CASSSSGNSYEQYF.

The chain employs TRBV19 and TRBJ2-1, with D possibly TRBD1 on 6 matching bases. This CDR3 has 14 amino acids. The germline V gene encodes CDR1 LNHDA and CDR2 SQIVND (reference sequence). V was shortened by 7 bases and J by 7 bases, with 17 bases between the two germline ends. The CDR3 sequence is CASNGQKQLNEQFF. The CDR3 DNA follows: TGTGCCAGTAATGGACAGAAGCAATTAAATGAGCAGTTCTTC.

V is TRBV5-6 and J is TRBJ2-1; D is undetermined. V was pared by 1 base and J by 10 bases, with 18 bases between. The CDR3 has 15 amino acids. The V gene's germline CDR1 is SGHDT and CDR2 YYEEEE. The CDR3 nucleotides read TGTGCCAGCAGCTTGAGTGGGCAGATTGTAGGAGAGCAGTTCTTC. Amino acid sequence: CASSLSGQIVGEQFF. The variable domain in full, completed from reference TRBV5-6 and TRBJ2-1, reads DAGVTQSPTHLIKTRGQQVTLRCSPKSGHDTVSWYQQALGQGPQFIFQYYEEEERQRGNFPDRFSGHQFPNYSSELNVNALLLGDSALYLCASSLSGQIVGEQFFGPGTRLTVL.

The chain combines TRBV24-1 with TRBJ2-2; maybe TRBD1 (5 bases). Germline CDR1 and CDR2: KGHDR and SFDVKD. V was shortened by 3 bases and J by 4 bases, with 8 bases between the two germline ends. The CDR3 length is 14 residues. CDR3 sequence (DNA): TGTGCCACCAGTGATCGGACAATCACCGGGGAGCTGTTTTTT. Protein product: CATSDRTITGELFF.

V is TRBV4-3 and J is TRBJ2-2, with 13 bases that match TRBD2. Germline CDR1 reads LGHNA; CDR2 reads YSLEER. This CDR3 is 18 amino acids long. V gave up 3 bases and J gave up 9 bases; unmatched junction bases: 13. This CDR3 reads CASSHIPGLAGKDRELFF. The CDR3 bases are TGCGCCAGCAGCCATATCCCGGGACTAGCGGGGAAGGACCGGGAGCTGTTTTTT.

This clone was picked up one time. The V and J genes are TRBV28 and TRBJ1-1; possibly TRBD1 for D (5 bases). V was clipped by 5 bases and J by 5 bases, with 15 bases between them. Germline CDR1 and CDR2: MDHEN and SYDVKM. The CDR3 consists of 14 residues. DNA of the CDR3: TGTGCCAGCAGTCCGGACGGGGCCAGGACTGAAGCTTTCTTT. It yields the protein CASSPDGARTEAFF.

A few counts support this clone. The rearrangement links TRBV6-5 to TRBJ1-4; D possibly corresponds to TRBD1 (5 bases). V lost 2 bases, J lost 7 bases, and 17 bases lay in between. The length of the CDR3 is 16 residues. Germline values: CDR1 MNHEY, CDR2 SVGAGI. CDR3 protein: CASSYPRGAVPEKLFF. The CDR3 DNA is TGTGCCAGCAGTTACCCGCGAGGGGCAGTACCTGAAAAACTGTTTTTT.

The CDR3 loop reads CASSLGGTDWYGYTF. CDR3 in DNA: TGTGCCAGCAGCTTAGGTGGGACAGATTGGTATGGCTACACCTTC. The V call is TRBV13, the J call TRBJ1-2; 7 bases are a match to TRBD1. The germline gives CDR1 PRHDT, CDR2 FYEKMQ (reference sequence). The CDR3 sequence is 15 residues long. The junction had 6 bases not matched to a gene; V was cut back by 0 bases and J by 5 bases. The variable domain in full, with the rest retrieved from reference TRBV13 and TRBJ1-2, is AAGVIQSPRHLIKEKRETATLKCYPIPRHDTVYWYQQGPGQDPQFLISFYEKMQSDKGSIPDRFSAQQFSDYHSELNMSSLELGDSALYFCASSLGGTDWYGYTFGSGTRLTVV.

This clone was detected only once. The chain recombines TRBV5-5 with TRBJ1-5, with no clear D. The CDR3 totals 14 residues. CDR1 and CDR2 (germline): SGHKS, YYEKEE (reference sequence). V shed 3 bases and J shed 2 bases, with 9 bases lying between them. The CDR3 region is CASSWRWGNQPQHF. CDR3 DNA: TGTGCCAGCAGCTGGCGTTGGGGCAATCAGCCCCAGCATTTT.

This clone was detected once. V gene TRBV2 combines with J gene TRBJ2-5; tentative D call: TRBD1 (6 bases). Germline CDR1 and CDR2: SNHLY and FYNNEI. The CDR3 has 11 residues. V was pared by 11 bases and J by 2 bases, with 9 bases between. CDR3 DNA: TGTGCCGGACAGATACAAGAGACCCAGTACTTC. As protein: CAGQIQETQYF.

The rearrangement links TRBV19 to TRBJ1-1; D remains ambiguous. Germline loops: CDR1 LNHDA, CDR2 SQIVND (reference sequence). The length of the CDR3 is 15 residues. V lost 1 base, J lost 1 base, and 10 bases lay in between. The CDR3 loop is CASSIVYSPNTEAFF. In DNA, the CDR3 is TGTGCCAGTAGTATAGTTTACAGTCCGAACACTGAAGCTTTCTTT.

This clone occurred once. The chain couples TRBV5-1 to TRBJ2-2; 7 positions match TRBD2. The V gene end was trimmed by 1 base and the J gene end by 3 bases; junction bases not matched to a gene: 6. Germline lookup yields CDR1 SGHRS and CDR2 YFSETQ. This CDR3 comprises 16 residues. The CDR3 DNA sequence: TGCGCCAGCAGCTTGAGAGGGCTAGCGGACACCGGGGAGCTGTTTTTT. Protein: CASSLRGLADTGELFF.

The genes are TRBV15 and TRBJ2-1; TRBD2 aligns across 7 bases. V shed 0 bases and J 5 bases; nucleotides not matched to a gene: 4. The CDR3 covers 15 residues. CDR1 is LNHNV, CDR2 YYDKDF, per germline (reference sequence). The CDR3 sequence is CATSRDGRGHNEQFF. The CDR3 region has the DNA TGTGCCACCAGCAGAGATGGGAGGGGTCACAATGAGCAGTTCTTC.

The V gene is TRBV3-1 (or the pseudogene TRBV3-2), the J gene TRBJ2-7; perhaps TRBD2 as D (6 bases). V lost 4 bases, J lost 0 bases, and 19 bases lay in between. The CDR3 spans 17 residues. Germline CDR1 LGHDT, CDR2 YNNKEL (reference sequence). In nucleotides, the CDR3 is TGTGCCAGCAGCCCATCCTCGGGGCGGGGCTACTCCTACGAGCAGTACTTC. This encodes CASSPSSGRGYSYEQYF.

The chain employs TRBV18 and TRBJ2-3; D gene ambiguous. Germline CDR1 is KGHSH and CDR2 is LQKENI. The germline V and J ends were trimmed by 3 bases and 4 bases, with 11 bases remaining between them. CDR3 length equals 14 residues. CDR3 DNA: TGTGCCAGCTCACCGCCGAGTAGGTCAGATACGCAGTATTTT. It specifies CASSPPSRSDTQYF.

Points on this clone: Other DNA sequences in this specimen translate into the identical CDR3. The V and J genes are TRBV28 and TRBJ1-5; D ambiguous. Per the germline V gene, CDR1 is MDHEN and CDR2 is SYDVKM. V gave up 4 bases and J gave up 2 bases, with 6 bases separating them. CDR3 size: 13 residues. CDR3 coding DNA: TGTGCCAGCAGTTGGGGAGGCAATCAGCCCCAGCATTTT. The encoded protein is CASSWGGNQPQHF.

This chain uses TRBV27 with TRBJ2-3, with D unresolved. Trimming stripped 6 bases from V and 0 bases from J, with 10 bases between. Germline V CDR1 and CDR2: MNHEY, SMNVEV (reference sequence). This CDR3 spans 14 amino acids. The CDR3 sequence: CASSRGTSTDTQYF. The CDR3 bases are TGTGCCAGCAGCCGAGGAACTAGCACAGATACGCAGTATTTT.

This chain joins TRBV28 and TRBJ1-2, with D uncertain. Germline values: CDR1 MDHEN, CDR2 SYDVKM. CDR3 length: 13 residues. Trimming removed 3 bases at V and 5 bases at J, with 10 bases between. The CDR3 protein is CASSFTEAYGYTF. CDR3 DNA sequence: TGTGCCAGCAGTTTTACAGAGGCTTATGGCTACACCTTC.

The chain combines TRBV5-4 with TRBJ1-3, with D unresolved. Germline V gives CDR1 SGHNT, CDR2 YYREEE (reference sequence). CDR3 length: 15 amino acids. V was cut by 0 bases and J by 0 bases, with 7 bases left in between. CDR3 coding DNA: TGTGCCAGCAGCTTGGGGGCGCTCTCTGGAAACACCATATATTTT. It specifies CASSLGALSGNTIYF.

This clone was seen once. This rearrangement joins TRBV5-4 to TRBJ2-2; 8 positions match TRBD2. The CDR3 length is 15 residues. V shed 1 base and J 6 bases; nucleotides not matched to a gene: 5. The germline V gene has CDR1 SGHNT and CDR2 YYREEE (reference sequence). CDR3 protein: CASSLSGGPSGELFF. In DNA form, the CDR3 reads TGTGCCAGCAGCTTGTCGGGGGGGCCTTCCGGGGAGCTGTTTTTT.

The J gene is TRBJ1-2, the V gene TRBV13; D is uncertain. This CDR3 comprises 16 residues. Deletions cut 5 bases from V and 0 bases from J, with 16 bases between. Germline loops: CDR1 PRHDT, CDR2 FYEKMQ (reference sequence). The CDR3 nucleotides read TGTGCCAGCAGCAAAGAGGTCAGGCCTACTAACTATGGCTACACCTTC. This encodes CASSKEVRPTNYGYTF.

This chain's CDR3 is CASNPGRASSEQFF. CDR3 sequence (DNA): TGTGCCAGCAACCCCGGGAGGGCATCATCTGAGCAGTTCTTC. V and J are TRBV2 and TRBJ2-1; 8 bases match TRBD2. Germline V gives CDR1 SNHLY, CDR2 FYNNEI. The CDR3 spans 14 residues. J gave up 9 bases and V 7 bases, and 11 bases lay outside the gene matches.

V and J are TRBV3-1 (or the pseudogene TRBV3-2) and TRBJ2-7; possible D gene TRBD1, 6 bases. Germline V gives CDR1 LGHDT, CDR2 YNNKEL (reference sequence). Deletions cut 4 bases from V and 4 bases from J, with 11 bases between. The CDR3 runs 13 residues. CDR3 protein: CASSLTGSYEQYF. The CDR3 DNA is TGTGCCAGCAGCCTCACAGGGTCTTACGAGCAGTACTTC.

This clone occurred once. The chain uses TRBV28 and TRBJ1-2; D might be TRBD1 (5 bases). V was clipped by 7 bases and J by 5 bases, with 17 bases between them. Germline CDR1 MDHEN, CDR2 SYDVKM. This CDR3 comprises 14 residues. This CDR3 is CASIVPGGRYGYTF. CDR3 in DNA: TGTGCCAGCATTGTTCCGGGGGGGAGGTATGGCTACACCTTC.